These 12 T cell receptor beta chains were all obtained from the same sample, sequenced in a study of T-cell reconstitution after alpha-beta-depleted transplantation in children. Preparation of the TCRbeta library was carried out with unique molecular identifiers. TCRdb recomputed calls from the PCR reads with MiXCR, one row per CDR3 protein. The sample includes 450,000 to 600,000 distinct CDR3 sequences, approximately 12% of them seen just once. Source: PBMCs, mostly from graft donor cells, taken 360 days after TCRalphabeta/CD19-depleted stem cell transplant. Receptors were obtained from a male patient younger than 18 who had a stem cell transplant for acute myeloid leukemia, so the T cells may come from the graft donor.

V usage is TRBV5-1 and J usage is TRBJ2-7; the D gene is possibly TRBD2 (5 bases). The germline V gene has CDR1 SGHRS and CDR2 YFSETQ. V shed 4 bases and J shed 7 bases, with 9 bases lying between them. CDR3 length equals 11 residues. CDR3 DNA: TGCGCCAGCAGCGTCCCGGGAGAGCAGTACTTC. Encoded protein: CASSVPGEQYF.

This clonotype has at least ten counts. CDR3 coding DNA: TGTGCCAGCAGTTTCGGGGTACAGTCACCCCTCCACTTT. Translating gives CASSFGVQSPLHF. The rearrangement links TRBV27 to TRBJ1-6; D uncertain. This CDR3 contains 13 residues. Per the germline V gene, CDR1 is MNHEY and CDR2 is SMNVEV (reference sequence). V shed 3 bases and J shed 10 bases, with 10 bases lying between them.

The rearrangement links TRBV7-2 to TRBJ2-1; TRBD2 aligns across 12 bases. The trim removed 4 bases at V and 8 bases at J, leaving 6 bases unmatched. The CDR3 has 15 amino acids. Germline-derived CDR1 and CDR2 are SGHTA and FQGNSA. The CDR3 nucleotides read TGTGCCAGCAGCTCTAGCGGGAGGGCCTGGGATGAGCAGTTCTTC. Translation gives CASSSSGRAWDEQFF.

The chain combines TRBV7-6 with TRBJ2-5; 10 positions agree with TRBD1. V lost 1 base, J lost 5 bases, and 4 bases stayed unmatched. The CDR3 is 15 amino acids. Germline V CDR1 and CDR2: SGHVS, FNYEAQ. CDR3 sequence: CASSLGTGGIETQYF. CDR3 nucleotide sequence: TGTGCCAGCAGCTTAGGGACAGGGGGTATCGAGACCCAGTACTTC. Variable domain in full (rest from reference TRBV7-6 and TRBJ2-5): GAGVSQSPRYKVTKRGQDVALRCDPISGHVSLYWYRQALGQGPEFLTYFNYEAQQDKSGLPNDRFSAERPEGSISTLTIQRTEQRDSAMYRCASSLGTGGIETQYFGPGTRLLVL.

This chain links TRBV28 with TRBJ2-3; 9 bases agree with TRBD2. Trimming cost V 2 bases and J 6 bases; bases outside gene matches: 9. CDR1 MDHEN and CDR2 SYDVKM come from the germline V gene. The CDR3 is 16 residues long. DNA for the CDR3: TGTGCCAGCAGTTTAAAAGTAGCGGGAGATTGGGATACGCAGTATTTT. It specifies CASSLKVAGDWDTQYF. Together with reference TRBV28 and TRBJ2-3, the CDR3 gives the full variable domain: DVKVTQSSRYLVKRTGEKVFLECVQDMDHENMFWYRQDPGLGLRLIYFSYDVKMKEKGDIPEGYSVSREKKERFSLILESASTNQTSMYLCASSLKVAGDWDTQYFGPGTRLTVL.

The J gene is TRBJ2-1, the V gene TRBV7-2, with D possibly TRBD2 on 6 matching bases. V lost 1 base and J 3 bases, leaving 10 bases between the germline ends. This CDR3 has 15 residues. Germline CDR1 reads SGHTA; CDR2 reads FQGNSA. The CDR3 nucleotides read TGTGCCAGCAGCTTAGACGCGGGAAACTACAATGAGCAGTTCTTC. Residues: CASSLDAGNYNEQFF.

This clonotype was seen at least ten times. The chain couples TRBV28 to TRBJ2-1; 14 nucleotides agree with TRBD2. The germline V gene has CDR1 MDHEN and CDR2 SYDVKM. V was clipped by 4 bases and J by 2 bases; unmatched bases: 4. This CDR3 region has 17 residues. DNA of the CDR3: TGTGCCAGCAGTTCGCGACTAGCGGGAGGGCCCTACAATGAGCAGTTCTTC. Residues: CASSSRLAGGPYNEQFF.

The genes are TRBV9 and TRBJ2-3, with a possible D match to TRBD2 (6 bases). V was cut by 3 bases and J by 1 base, with 15 bases left in between. Germline CDR1 is SGDLS and CDR2 is YYNGEE. The CDR3 loop spans 16 amino acids. CDR3 amino acids: CASSEGSASGTDTQYF. The CDR3 region has the DNA TGTGCCAGCAGCGAGGGTTCGGCTAGCGGCACAGATACGCAGTATTTT.

The chain is built from TRBV7-3 and TRBJ2-5; 8 nucleotides align to TRBD2. Germline assignment: CDR1 SGHTA and CDR2 FQGTGA. CDR3 size: 15 residues. With V trimmed by 1 base and J by 2 bases, 3 bases remained unmatched. CDR3 sequence: CASSLSGRIQETQYF. The DNA for the CDR3 is TGTGCCAGCAGCTTAAGCGGGAGGATACAAGAGACCCAGTACTTC.

The CDR3 sequence is CASSQGTARYEQYF. The CDR3 coding sequence is TGTGCCAGCAGCCAAGGGACAGCCCGCTACGAGCAGTACTTC. V usage is TRBV7-2 and J usage is TRBJ2-7; the match to TRBD1 covers 7 bases. The CDR3 has 14 amino acids. Looked up from germline, CDR1 is SGHTA and CDR2 is FQGNSA. J lost 3 bases, V lost 5 bases, and 7 bases had no gene match.

This clonotype was picked up a small number of times. The rearrangement joins TRBV7-9 to TRBJ2-5, with 11 nucleotides matching TRBD2. Germline lookup yields CDR1 SEHNR and CDR2 FQNEAQ (reference sequence). This CDR3 is built from 14 residues. Losses at the gene ends were 10 bases for V and 4 bases for J; bases not matched to a gene: 8. The DNA for the CDR3 is TGTGCCATCTTCGGCGGGACTAGCGGAGAGACCCAGTACTTC. The encoded protein is CAIFGGTSGETQYF.

At least ten counts were recorded for this clonotype. This chain's CDR3 is CSARQGIPSYEQYF. As DNA, the CDR3 is TGCAGTGCCAGACAGGGGATCCCTTCCTACGAGCAGTACTTC. J is TRBJ2-7 and V is TRBV20-1, with 8 bases matching TRBD1. Germline CDR1 DFQATT, CDR2 SNEGSKA (reference sequence). CDR3 size: 14 residues. The J segment lost 1 base and the V segment lost 6 bases, leaving 8 bases of the junction unmatched.